Below are 9 T cell receptor beta chains sequenced from a single sample in a study of T-cell reconstitution after alpha-beta-depleted transplantation in children. Molecular barcoding with unique molecular identifiers was used for the TCRbeta library. TCRdb passed the PCR reads through MiXCR, listing each CDR3 protein once. The sample yields around 380,000 distinct CDR3 sequences, approximately 10% seen once. The source material was PBMCs from the stem cell graft donor, sampled from the stem cell graft. These receptors were taken from a human donor who donated a stem cell graft to a child with acute myeloid leukemia.

The chain carries TRBV30 and TRBJ2-5, with 8 bases lining up with TRBD1. The germline CDR1 and CDR2 sequences are GTSNPN and SVGIG (reference sequence). CDR3 length equals 16 residues. V was clipped by 1 base and J by 0 bases; unmatched bases: 7. CDR3 in amino acids: CAWSAGQGRYQETQYF. The CDR3 DNA is TGTGCCTGGAGTGCAGGACAGGGCCGGTACCAAGAGACCCAGTACTTC. The full variable domain, rest sourced from reference TRBV30 and TRBJ2-5, is SQTIHQWPATLVQPVGSPLSLECTVEGTSNPNLYWYRQAAGRGLQLLFYSVGIGQISSEVPQNLSASRPQDRQFILSSKKLLLSDSGFYLCAWSAGQGRYQETQYFGPGTRLLVL.

This clonotype has a handful of counts. The chain links TRBV5-1 to TRBJ2-5; 13 bases are shared with TRBD2. The junction had 3 bases not matched to a gene; V was cut back by 5 bases and J by 5 bases. The CDR3 length is 14 residues. Germline CDR1 SGHRS, CDR2 YFSETQ. The CDR3 sequence is CASSVTSGRETQYF. The CDR3 DNA follows: TGCGCCAGCAGTGTGACTAGCGGGAGGGAGACCCAGTACTTC.

CDR3 bases: TGTGCCAGCACCCCACCGAGGGGACTTGGAAACACCATATATTTT. This encodes CASTPPRGLGNTIYF. The rearrangement uses TRBV7-9 and TRBJ1-3; maybe TRBD1 (5 bases). V lost 7 bases and J lost 3, with 16 bases in between. The CDR3 is 15 residues long. In germline, CDR1 is SEHNR, CDR2 FQNEAQ (reference sequence).

This clonotype has just a few counts. The chain combines TRBV6-5 with TRBJ1-6; 7 positions match TRBD1. Germline V gene lookup returns CDR1 MNHEY and CDR2 SVGAGI. Germline trimming cut 7 bases from V and 9 bases from J; bases unmatched to any gene: 12. The CDR3 extends over 15 amino acids. CDR3 nucleotide sequence: TGTGCCAGCACTTTACGACAGGGACCGGGTTCACCCCTCCACTTT. It translates to CASTLRQGPGSPLHF.

The chain recombines TRBV7-2 with TRBJ2-2; TRBD1 matches 12 bases. CDR1 is SGHTA, CDR2 FQGNSA, per germline. Trimming cost V 0 bases and J 4 bases; bases outside gene matches: 3. The CDR3 loop spans 17 amino acids. This chain's CDR3 is CASSLAGTGGFTGELFF. The CDR3 DNA reads as TGTGCCAGCAGCTTAGCCGGGACAGGGGGCTTCACCGGGGAGCTGTTTTTT. Variable domain in full (rest from reference TRBV7-2 and TRBJ2-2): GAGVSQSPSNKVTEKGKDVELRCDPISGHTALYWYRQSLGQGLEFLIYFQGNSAPDKSGLPSDRFSAERTGGSVSTLTIQRTQQEDSAVYLCASSLAGTGGFTGELFFGEGSRLTVL.

This clonotype was seen ten or more times. This sequence joins TRBV24-1 and TRBJ2-1; no reliable D call. Trimming left V 6 bases short and J 0 bases short, with 20 bases between. CDR3 length equals 18 residues. Germline V gene lookup returns CDR1 KGHDR and CDR2 SFDVKD. CDR3 coding DNA: TGTGCCACCAGTTCCCCAGGTGGGAATTCTAGCTCCTACAATGAGCAGTTCTTC. Translated: CATSSPGGNSSSYNEQFF.

This chain connects TRBV12-3 or TRBV12-4 to TRBJ2-4; D uncertain. Between the trimmed V and J ends, which lost 3 bases and 9 bases, there was a span of 12 bases. This CDR3 is built from 13 residues. The CDR3 coding sequence is TGTGCCAGCAGTTTGGCAAGAAACGGCATTCAGTACTTC. It yields the protein CASSLARNGIQYF.

This clonotype was observed many times. The chain combines TRBV7-2 with TRBJ2-5; D not resolved. CDR3 length: 17 residues. Trimming took off 0 bases at V and 7 bases at J, with 21 bases between the two ends. The V gene's germline CDR1 is SGHTA and CDR2 FQGNSA. The CDR3 loop reads CASSLAGRAGPLGTQYF. The CDR3 DNA follows: TGTGCCAGCAGCTTAGCGGGAAGGGCAGGTCCGTTGGGGACCCAGTACTTC.

In this sample, this clonotype turned up a few times. The DNA of the CDR3 is TGTGCCAGCAGCGTCGAGAGCCTCCCCGGTAACATTCAGTACTTC. Translated: CASSVESLPGNIQYF. The V gene is TRBV9, the J gene TRBJ2-4, with D uncertain. The CDR3 is made up of 15 amino acids. From germline, CDR1 is SGDLS and CDR2 YYNGEE. V was clipped by 2 bases and J by 7 bases, with 16 bases between them.